The 25 T cell receptor beta chains given below trace back to one sample, sequenced in a study of T cell changes during pregnancy in multiple sclerosis. Libraries were prepared by immunoSEQ multiplex PCR; TCRdb keeps only in-frame clonotypes and omits some of them. The sample lists 70,000 to 95,000 clones, 93% occurring once. The specimen was peripheral blood, collected in the second trimester of pregnancy. The source is a female donor with multiple sclerosis, enrolled in a pregnancy study.

This clone appeared a single time. The chain couples TRBV6-5 to TRBJ2-7; 7 nucleotides match TRBD2. Germline V gives CDR1 MNHEY, CDR2 SVGAGI. The CDR3 loop spans 16 amino acids. Losses at the gene ends were 0 bases for V and 2 bases for J; bases not matched to a gene: 7. This chain's CDR3 is CASSYSIRAGAYEQYF. The CDR3 DNA sequence: TGTGCCAGCAGTTACTCGATCAGGGCGGGAGCCTACGAGCAGTACTTC.

The CDR3 sequence: CASSELGGPGANVLTF. As DNA, the CDR3 is TGCGCCAGCAGTGAGCTTGGTGGGCCTGGGGCCAACGTCCTGACTTTC. The gene calls are TRBV10-1 and TRBJ2-6; D is uncertain. The CDR3 is 16 residues long. Trimming left V 2 bases short and J 2 bases short, with 10 bases between. In germline, CDR1 is WNHNN, CDR2 SYGVQD (reference sequence).

This chain joins TRBV5-5 and TRBJ2-3, with 8 nucleotides matching TRBD2. J was trimmed by 5 bases and V by 0 bases; bases with no gene match: 5. The CDR3 is 15 residues long. CDR1 and CDR2 (germline): SGHKS, YYEKEE (reference sequence). The CDR3, as DNA: TGTGCCAGCAGCTTGGCAGGACTAGCCCTAGATACGCAGTATTTT. Translating it yields CASSLAGLALDTQYF.

A single count supports this clone. The chain is built from TRBV7-6 and TRBJ2-2; tentatively, D is TRBD1 (7 bases). This CDR3 has 15 amino acids. Trimming left V 5 bases short and J 5 bases short, with 15 bases between. Germline values: CDR1 SGHVS, CDR2 FNYEAQ. The CDR3 DNA sequence: TGTGCCAGCAGCCCCGGCAGGGGGGTAACCGGGGAGCTGTTTTTT. This gives the protein CASSPGRGVTGELFF.

J is TRBJ2-2 and V is TRBV2; D is uncertain. CDR1 is SNHLY and CDR2 is FYNNEI in the germline V gene. This CDR3 has 14 residues. V was clipped by 6 bases and J by 6 bases, with 14 bases between them. The CDR3 sequence: CASSPRVLAGELFF. The CDR3 nucleotides are TGTGCCAGCAGCCCCCGGGTGTTGGCCGGGGAGCTGTTTTTT.

A single count supports this clone. This rearrangement joins TRBV6-4 to TRBJ2-3, with 9 bases lining up with TRBD2. From germline, CDR1 is MRHNA and CDR2 SNTAGT. The CDR3 covers 14 residues. The V and J ends lost 6 bases and 4 bases, in that order; junction bases with no gene match: 5. CDR3 sequence: CASSKAGGADTQYF. CDR3 nucleotide sequence: TGTGCCAGCAGCAAGGCGGGAGGGGCAGATACGCAGTATTTT.

The rearrangement links TRBV7-9 to TRBJ1-1; possible D gene TRBD1, 5 bases. The germline CDR1 and CDR2 sequences are SEHNR and FQNEAQ (reference sequence). Trimming took 4 bases from V and 8 from J, leaving 11 bases between them. This CDR3 is built from 12 residues. The CDR3 is CASSSPRGEAFF. CDR3 in DNA: TGTGCCAGCAGCTCCCCAAGGGGCGAAGCTTTCTTT.

The chain is built from TRBV7-9 and TRBJ2-5; D not resolved. Per the germline V gene, CDR1 is SEHNR and CDR2 is FQNEAQ (reference sequence). Deletions cut 3 bases from V and 4 bases from J, with 21 bases between. The CDR3 covers 17 residues. The CDR3 loop is CASSLRLNGSPGETQYF. CDR3 in DNA: TGTGCCAGCAGCTTGAGGTTAAACGGGTCCCCGGGAGAGACCCAGTACTTC. The full variable domain, with the rest looked up from reference TRBV7-9 and TRBJ2-5, is DTGVSQNPRHKITKRGQNVTFRCDPISEHNRLYWYRQTLGQGPEFLTYFQNEAQLEKSRLLSDRFSAERPKGSFSTLEIQRTEQGDSAMYLCASSLRLNGSPGETQYFGPGTRLLVL.

This clone showed up just once. V usage is TRBV13 and J usage is TRBJ2-4; 7 bases map to TRBD2. Germline CDR1 PRHDT, CDR2 FYEKMQ (reference sequence). This CDR3 comprises 15 residues. With V trimmed by 6 bases and J by 3 bases, 8 bases remained unmatched. The CDR3 nucleotides are TGTGCCAGCAGTTCCAGCGGGGATGGCAAAAACATTCAGTACTTC. The encoded protein is CASSSSGDGKNIQYF.

The rearrangement links TRBV6-1 to TRBJ1-5; 9 positions match TRBD1. The V gene's germline CDR1 is MNHNS and CDR2 SASEGT. The CDR3 covers 15 residues. V was pared by 5 bases and J by 5 bases, with 7 bases of the junction left unmatched. DNA of the CDR3: TGTGCCAGCAGTCTAACAGGGGGCAAGGATCAGCCCCAGCATTTT. Its translation is CASSLTGGKDQPQHF.

This chain's CDR3 is CASSLSQVAIYGYTF. In DNA, the CDR3 is TGTGCCAGCAGTTTAAGTCAGGTGGCGATCTATGGCTACACCTTC. The chain links TRBV27 to TRBJ1-2; no clear D gene. The ends were cut back, 2 bases at V and 4 bases at J, with 14 bases in the middle. The germline V gene encodes CDR1 MNHEY and CDR2 SMNVEV (reference sequence). The CDR3 extends over 15 amino acids.

The chain carries TRBV21-1 and TRBJ1-2. TRBV21-1 is a recognized pseudogene. The CDR3 contains 8 residues. The CDR3 DNA reads as TGTGCCAGCCACTTTTACACCTTC. Its translation: CASHFYTF.

The chain has TRBV9 and TRBJ2-7, with TRBD1 matching over 10 bases. The CDR3 totals 14 residues. Germline lookup yields CDR1 SGDLS and CDR2 YYNGEE. The trim removed 6 bases at V and 5 bases at J, leaving 8 bases unmatched. DNA of the CDR3: TGTGCCAGCAACTCCGGGACAGGGGTAGACGAGCAGTACTTC. It specifies CASNSGTGVDEQYF.

Here the CDR3 reads CASSVGRVAYEQYF. The CDR3 nucleotides read TGTGCCAGCAGCGTGGGCAGGGTGGCCTACGAGCAGTACTTC. The rearrangement links TRBV9 to TRBJ2-7; a weak D match, TRBD1 (5 bases). The CDR3 loop spans 14 amino acids. Trimming cost V 2 bases and J 2 bases, with 11 bases left between them. The V gene's germline CDR1 is SGDLS and CDR2 YYNGEE.

The chain joins TRBV5-4 to TRBJ1-3, with TRBD1 identical over 7 bases. V shed 5 bases, J shed 0 bases, and the junction held 8 bases outside the gene matches. In germline, CDR1 is SGHNT, CDR2 YYREEE (reference sequence). The CDR3 sequence is 16 residues long. CDR3 sequence (DNA): TGTGCCAGCAGTTCAGGGGGTTCCAGCTCTGGAAACACCATATATTTT. Protein: CASSSGGSSSGNTIYF.

The rearrangement uses TRBV7-8 and TRBJ2-3; the match to TRBD2 covers 10 bases. Germline CDR1 and CDR2: SGHVS and FQNEAQ. Trimming at V came to 5 bases and at J to 3 bases, leaving 5 bases not matched to a gene. CDR3 length equals 15 residues. CDR3 coding DNA: TGTGCCAGCAGCCTTTCTAGCGGGGGTACAGATACGCAGTATTTT. Its protein is CASSLSSGGTDTQYF.

This chain links TRBV5-1 with TRBJ2-1; D unclear. V dropped 1 base and J dropped 7 bases, with 9 bases sitting between them. Looked up from germline, CDR1 is SGHRS and CDR2 is YFSETQ. The CDR3 covers 13 residues. In DNA, the CDR3 is TGCGCCAGCAGCTTGAACCTAGTAAATGAGCAGTTCTTC. Translated: CASSLNLVNEQFF.

The V call is TRBV11-2, the J call TRBJ2-1, with TRBD2 matching over 8 bases. The junction had 5 bases not matched to a gene; V was cut back by 5 bases and J by 2 bases. The CDR3 contains 15 residues. Germline CDR1 reads SGHAT; CDR2 reads FQNNGV. This CDR3 is CASSHSGGPYNEQFF. The CDR3 coding sequence is TGTGCCAGCAGCCACAGCGGGGGCCCCTACAATGAGCAGTTCTTC.

The V and J genes are TRBV6-1 and TRBJ1-2; D is unresolved. The ends were cut back, 1 base at V and 5 bases at J, with 14 bases in the middle. The length of the CDR3 is 15 residues. Looked up from germline, CDR1 is MNHNS and CDR2 is SASEGT. The CDR3 is CASSEGGHEGYGYTF. CDR3 DNA sequence: TGTGCCAGCAGTGAAGGAGGTCACGAGGGATATGGCTACACCTTC.

This chain uses TRBV7-9 with TRBJ2-2; D perhaps matches TRBD1 (5 bases). Trimming pared 7 bases from V and 5 bases from J, leaving 11 bases between. The CDR3 is made up of 13 amino acids. The germline V gene encodes CDR1 SEHNR and CDR2 FQNEAQ (reference sequence). The CDR3 bases are TGTGCCAGCAACGAGCAGGGAACCGGGGAGCTGTTTTTT. Translating gives CASNEQGTGELFF.

This chain connects TRBV10-1 to TRBJ1-5; TRBD1 is a possible D gene (6 bases). Trimming took 9 bases from V and 2 from J, leaving 23 bases between them. There are 17 residues in the CDR3. Germline V CDR1 and CDR2: WNHNN, SYGVQD (reference sequence). CDR3 in DNA: TGCGCCAGGTTAAGGGCCTTACCAGGGGCCTGCAATCAGCCCCAGCATTTT. Translated: CARLRALPGACNQPQHF.

The CDR3 DNA is TGTGCCAGCAGCTTAGGTGGCGGGGCTTCCTACGAGCAGTACTTC. Translation gives CASSLGGGASYEQYF. This rearrangement joins TRBV7-2 to TRBJ2-7, with D perhaps matching TRBD2 (6 bases). CDR1 and CDR2 (germline): SGHTA, FQGNSA. V lost 1 base and J lost 1, with 11 bases in between. The CDR3 sequence is 15 residues long.

The V call is TRBV5-1, the J call TRBJ1-1; D is undetermined. The CDR3 contains 14 residues. V lost 6 bases to trimming and J lost 1 base, with 13 bases between them. From germline, CDR1 is SGHRS and CDR2 YFSETQ. The CDR3, as DNA: TGCGCCAGCACCCCATTTAGCGGGAACACTGAAGCTTTCTTT. This gives the protein CASTPFSGNTEAFF. The variable domain in full, completed from reference TRBV5-1 and TRBJ1-1, reads KAGVTQTPRYLIKTRGQQVTLSCSPISGHRSVSWYQQTPGQGLQFLFEYFSETQRNKGNFPGRFSGRQFSNSRSEMNVSTLELGDSALYLCASTPFSGNTEAFFGQGTRLTVV.

The chain couples TRBV6-1 to TRBJ2-5, with 8 positions matching TRBD1. J gave up 7 bases and V 4 bases, and 8 bases lay outside the gene matches. In germline, CDR1 is MNHNS, CDR2 SASEGT. The CDR3 is 14 amino acids. CDR3: CASSGDRPPATQYF. CDR3 DNA: TGTGCCAGCAGTGGGGACAGGCCTCCGGCGACCCAGTACTTC.

This sequence joins TRBV2 and TRBJ2-5; D uncertain. The CDR3 length is 13 residues. Trimming removed 11 bases at V and 5 bases at J, with 18 bases between. Germline lookup yields CDR1 SNHLY and CDR2 FYNNEI. The CDR3 loop reads CADAETIGETQYF. Here the CDR3 DNA reads TGTGCCGACGCGGAAACTATTGGGGAGACCCAGTACTTC.